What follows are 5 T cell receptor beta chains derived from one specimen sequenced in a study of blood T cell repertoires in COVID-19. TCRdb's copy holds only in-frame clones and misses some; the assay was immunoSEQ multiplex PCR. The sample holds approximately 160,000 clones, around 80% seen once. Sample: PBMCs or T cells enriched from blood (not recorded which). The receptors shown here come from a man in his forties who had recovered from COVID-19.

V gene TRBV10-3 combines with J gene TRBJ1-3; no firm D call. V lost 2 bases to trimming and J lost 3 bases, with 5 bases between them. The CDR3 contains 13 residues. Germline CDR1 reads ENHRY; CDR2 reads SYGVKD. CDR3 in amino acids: CAISESSGNTIYF. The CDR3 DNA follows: TGTGCCATCAGTGAGAGTAGTGGAAACACCATATATTTT.

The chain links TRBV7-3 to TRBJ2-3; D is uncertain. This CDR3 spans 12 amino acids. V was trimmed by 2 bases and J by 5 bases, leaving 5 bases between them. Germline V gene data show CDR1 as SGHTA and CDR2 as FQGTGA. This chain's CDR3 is CASSLYGDTQYF. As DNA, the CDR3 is TGTGCCAGCAGCTTATACGGAGATACGCAGTATTTT. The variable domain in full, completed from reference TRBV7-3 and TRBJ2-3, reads GAGVSQTPSNKVTEKGKYVELRCDPISGHTALYWYRQSLGQGPEFLIYFQGTGAADDSGLPNDRFFAVRPEGSVSTLKIQRTERGDSAVYLCASSLYGDTQYFGPGTRLTVL.

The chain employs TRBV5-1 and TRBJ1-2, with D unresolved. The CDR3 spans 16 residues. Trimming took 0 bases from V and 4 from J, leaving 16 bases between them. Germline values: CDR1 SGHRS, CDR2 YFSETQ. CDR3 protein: CASSLASDTFSYGYTF. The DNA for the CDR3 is TGCGCCAGCAGCTTGGCCAGTGACACGTTTTCCTATGGCTACACCTTC. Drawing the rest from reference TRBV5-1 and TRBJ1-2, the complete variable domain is KAGVTQTPRYLIKTRGQQVTLSCSPISGHRSVSWYQQTPGQGLQFLFEYFSETQRNKGNFPGRFSGRQFSNSRSEMNVSTLELGDSALYLCASSLASDTFSYGYTFGSGTRLTVV.

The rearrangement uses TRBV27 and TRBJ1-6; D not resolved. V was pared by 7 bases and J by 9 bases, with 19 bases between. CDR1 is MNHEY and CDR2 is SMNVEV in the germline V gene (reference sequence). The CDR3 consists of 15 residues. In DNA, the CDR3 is TGTGCCAGCACCTTGTCTCCCGGTGTTGGTTCACCCCTCCACTTT. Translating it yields CASTLSPGVGSPLHF.

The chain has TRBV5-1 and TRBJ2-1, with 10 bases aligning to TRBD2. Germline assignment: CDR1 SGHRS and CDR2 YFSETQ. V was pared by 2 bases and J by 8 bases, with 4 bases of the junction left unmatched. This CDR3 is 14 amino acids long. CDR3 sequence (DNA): TGCGCCAGCAGCTTACTAGCGGGGTTAGATGAGCAGTTCTTC. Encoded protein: CASSLLAGLDEQFF.